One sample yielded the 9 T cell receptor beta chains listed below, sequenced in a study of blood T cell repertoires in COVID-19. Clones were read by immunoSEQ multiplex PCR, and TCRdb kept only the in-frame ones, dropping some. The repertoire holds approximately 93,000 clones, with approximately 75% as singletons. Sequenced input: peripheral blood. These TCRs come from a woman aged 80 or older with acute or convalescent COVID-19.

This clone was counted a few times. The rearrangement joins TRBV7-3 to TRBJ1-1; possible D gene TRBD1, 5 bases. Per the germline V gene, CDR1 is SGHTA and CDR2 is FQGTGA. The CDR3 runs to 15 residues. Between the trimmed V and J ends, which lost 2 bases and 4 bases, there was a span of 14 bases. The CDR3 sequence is CASSLDGTYLTEAFF. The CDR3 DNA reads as TGTGCCAGCAGCTTAGACGGGACTTACCTCACTGAAGCTTTCTTT.

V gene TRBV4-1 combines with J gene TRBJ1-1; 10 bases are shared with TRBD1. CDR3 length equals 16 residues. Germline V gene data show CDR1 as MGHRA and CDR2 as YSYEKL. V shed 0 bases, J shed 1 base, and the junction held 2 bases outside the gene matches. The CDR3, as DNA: TGCGCCAGCAGCCAAGATGGACAGGGGGGGAACACTGAAGCTTTCTTT. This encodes CASSQDGQGGNTEAFF.

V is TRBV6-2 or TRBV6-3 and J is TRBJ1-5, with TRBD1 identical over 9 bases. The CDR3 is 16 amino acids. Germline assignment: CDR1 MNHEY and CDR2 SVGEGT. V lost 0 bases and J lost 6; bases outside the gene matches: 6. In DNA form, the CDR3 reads TGTGCCAGCAGTTACTCGAGAGGGACAGGGTTTCAGCCCCAGCATTTT. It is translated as CASSYSRGTGFQPQHF.

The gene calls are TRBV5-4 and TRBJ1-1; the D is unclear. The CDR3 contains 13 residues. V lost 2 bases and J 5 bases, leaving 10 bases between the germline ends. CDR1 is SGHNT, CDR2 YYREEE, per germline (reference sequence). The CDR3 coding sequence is TGTGCCAGCAGCTTCTCAGAGGGAACTGAAGCTTTCTTT. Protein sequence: CASSFSEGTEAFF.

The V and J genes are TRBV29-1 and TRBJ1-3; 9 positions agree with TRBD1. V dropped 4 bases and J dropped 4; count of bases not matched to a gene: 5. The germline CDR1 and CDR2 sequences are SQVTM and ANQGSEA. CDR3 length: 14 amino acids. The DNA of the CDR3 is TGCAGCGTTGGCGACAGGGGGACCGGAAACACCATATATTTT. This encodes CSVGDRGTGNTIYF.

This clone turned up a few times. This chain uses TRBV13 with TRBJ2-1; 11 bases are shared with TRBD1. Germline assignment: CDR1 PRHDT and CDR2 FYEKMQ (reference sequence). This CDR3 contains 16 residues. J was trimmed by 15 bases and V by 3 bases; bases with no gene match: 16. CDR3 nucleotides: TGTGCCAGCAGCTTGCCCGGGACAGGGGGTTTAGAGAGGGTGTTCTTC. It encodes CASSLPGTGGLERVFF.

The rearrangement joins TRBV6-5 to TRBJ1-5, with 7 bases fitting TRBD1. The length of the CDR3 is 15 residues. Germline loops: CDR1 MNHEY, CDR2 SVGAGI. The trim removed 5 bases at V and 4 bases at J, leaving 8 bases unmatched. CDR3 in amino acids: CASSLRAQGNQPQHF. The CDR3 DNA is TGTGCCAGCAGTCTCCGGGCACAGGGGAATCAGCCCCAGCATTTT.

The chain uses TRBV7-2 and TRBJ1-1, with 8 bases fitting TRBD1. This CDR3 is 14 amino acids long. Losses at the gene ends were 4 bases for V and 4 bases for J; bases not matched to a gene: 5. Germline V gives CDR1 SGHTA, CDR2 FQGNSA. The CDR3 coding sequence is TGTGCCAGCAGCTCCCAGACAGGGGTCACTGAAGCTTTCTTT. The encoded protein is CASSSQTGVTEAFF.

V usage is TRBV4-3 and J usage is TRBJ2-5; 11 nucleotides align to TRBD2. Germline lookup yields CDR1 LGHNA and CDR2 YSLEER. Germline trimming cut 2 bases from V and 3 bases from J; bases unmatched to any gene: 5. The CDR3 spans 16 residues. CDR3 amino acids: CASSQKGTSGEETQYF. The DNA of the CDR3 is TGCGCCAGCAGCCAAAAGGGGACTAGCGGAGAAGAGACCCAGTACTTC.